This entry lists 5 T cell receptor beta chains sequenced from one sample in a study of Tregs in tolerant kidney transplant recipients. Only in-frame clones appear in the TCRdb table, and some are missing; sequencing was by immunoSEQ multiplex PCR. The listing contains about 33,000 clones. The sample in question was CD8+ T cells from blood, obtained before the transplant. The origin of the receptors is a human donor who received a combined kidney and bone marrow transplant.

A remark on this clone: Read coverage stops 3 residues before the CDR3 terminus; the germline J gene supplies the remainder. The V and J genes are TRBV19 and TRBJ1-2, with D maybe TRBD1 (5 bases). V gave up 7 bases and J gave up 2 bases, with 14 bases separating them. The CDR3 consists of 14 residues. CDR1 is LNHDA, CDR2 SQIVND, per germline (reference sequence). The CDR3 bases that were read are TGTGCCAGTACCGAGGGGTTAGTAAACTATGGC. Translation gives CASTEGLVNYG. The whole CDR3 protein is CASTEGLVNYGYTF.

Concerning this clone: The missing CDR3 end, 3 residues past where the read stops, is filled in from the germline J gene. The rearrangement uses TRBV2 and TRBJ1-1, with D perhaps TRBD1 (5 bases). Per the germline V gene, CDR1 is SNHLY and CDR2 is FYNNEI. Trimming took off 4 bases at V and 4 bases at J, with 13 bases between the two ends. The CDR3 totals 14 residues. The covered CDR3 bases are TGTGCCAGCAGTGCAGGGCCCCCCGGCACTGAA. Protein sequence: CASSAGPPGTE. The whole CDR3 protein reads CASSAGPPGTEAFF.

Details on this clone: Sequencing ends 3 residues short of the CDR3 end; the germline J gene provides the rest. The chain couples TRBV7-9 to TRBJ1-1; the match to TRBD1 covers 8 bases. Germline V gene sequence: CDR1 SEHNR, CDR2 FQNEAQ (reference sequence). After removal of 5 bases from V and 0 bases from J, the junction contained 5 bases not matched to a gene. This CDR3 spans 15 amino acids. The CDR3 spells CASSGKQGVNTEAFF. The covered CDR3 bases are TGTGCCAGCAGCGGGAAACAGGGGGTGAACACTGAA. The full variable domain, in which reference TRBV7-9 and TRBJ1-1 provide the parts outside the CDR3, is DTGVSQNPRHKITKRGQNVTFRCDPISEHNRLYWYRQTLGQGPEFLTYFQNEAQLEKSRLLSDRFSAERPKGSFSTLEIQRTEQGDSAMYLCASSGKQGVNTEAFFGQGTRLTVV.

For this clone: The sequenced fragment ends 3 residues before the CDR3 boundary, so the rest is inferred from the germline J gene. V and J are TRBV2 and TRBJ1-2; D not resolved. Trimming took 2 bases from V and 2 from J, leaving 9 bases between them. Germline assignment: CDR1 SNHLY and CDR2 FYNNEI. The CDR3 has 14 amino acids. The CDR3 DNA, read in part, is TGTGCCAGCAGTGAATGGGCTGAGAACTATGGC. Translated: CASSEWAENYG. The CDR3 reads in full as CASSEWAENYGYTF.

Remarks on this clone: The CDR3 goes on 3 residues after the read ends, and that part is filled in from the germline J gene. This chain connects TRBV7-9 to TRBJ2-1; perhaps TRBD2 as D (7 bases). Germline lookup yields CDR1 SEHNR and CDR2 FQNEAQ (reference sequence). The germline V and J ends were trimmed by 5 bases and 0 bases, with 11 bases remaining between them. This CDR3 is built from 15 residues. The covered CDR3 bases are TGTGCCAGCAGCGGGGGGGGCAGCTCCTACAATGAG. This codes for CASSGGGSSYNE. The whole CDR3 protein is CASSGGGSSYNEQFF. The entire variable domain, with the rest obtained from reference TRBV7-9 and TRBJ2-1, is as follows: DTGVSQNPRHKITKRGQNVTFRCDPISEHNRLYWYRQTLGQGPEFLTYFQNEAQLEKSRLLSDRFSAERPKGSFSTLEIQRTEQGDSAMYLCASSGGGSSYNEQFFGPGTRLTVL.